This passage covers 15 T cell receptor beta chains from one sample sequenced in a study of blood T cell repertoires in COVID-19. TCRdb keeps only in-frame clones here, not all; method: immunoSEQ multiplex PCR. The data contain 95,000 to 120,000 clones, approximately 85% of them seen just once; the ten biggest clones take up roughly 5%. Source material: peripheral blood. The receptor set was obtained from an older woman with COVID-19, enrolled during active disease.

This clone was observed a few times. This rearrangement joins TRBV5-1 to TRBJ2-2, with 7 bases identical to TRBD2. Germline CDR1 is SGHRS and CDR2 is YFSETQ. With V trimmed by 1 base and J by 4 bases, 10 bases remained unmatched. This CDR3 comprises 17 residues. In DNA, the CDR3 is TGCGCCAGCAGCTTGATTAGTGGTCTAGCGGCCACCGGGGAGCTGTTTTTT. Amino acid sequence: CASSLISGLAATGELFF.

This chain uses TRBV11-3 with TRBJ2-3; TRBD2 matches at 8 bases. The CDR3 covers 15 residues. Germline assignment: CDR1 SGHNT and CDR2 YENEEA. V shed 3 bases, J shed 3 bases, and the junction held 5 bases outside the gene matches. In DNA, the CDR3 is TGTGCCAGCAGCTTTAACGGGGGGGCAACAGATACGCAGTATTTT. Its protein product is CASSFNGGATDTQYF.

A remark on this clone: The junction departs from germline at one end; a sequencing error may be responsible. The V gene is TRBV5-4, the J gene TRBJ2-1, with 7 bases that match TRBD2. The CDR3 contains 15 residues. Looked up from germline, CDR1 is SGHNT and CDR2 is YYREEE (reference sequence). In nucleotides, the CDR3 is TGTGCCAGCAACTTGTGGCTAGCGGACTACAATGAGCAGTTCTTC. Its protein is CASNLWLADYNEQFF.

The chain carries TRBV7-3 and TRBJ2-5; 12 nucleotides agree with TRBD1. The CDR3 is made up of 16 amino acids. Germline V gene lookup returns CDR1 SGHTA and CDR2 FQGTGA. Trimming cost V 3 bases and J 4 bases; bases outside gene matches: 6. CDR3: CASSLGQGAAGETQYF. In DNA form, the CDR3 reads TGTGCCAGCAGCTTGGGACAGGGGGCGGCCGGAGAGACCCAGTACTTC.

The rearrangement uses TRBV4-2 and TRBJ1-5; 8 nucleotides match TRBD1. This CDR3 comprises 18 residues. Germline CDR1 is LGHNA and CDR2 is YNFKEQ. Losses at the gene ends were 1 base for V and 5 bases for J; bases not matched to a gene: 13. The CDR3 nucleotides are TGTGCCAGCAGCCAAGTTTGGACTCAGGGACAGGATCATCAGCCCCAGCATTTT. It translates to CASSQVWTQGQDHQPQHF.

The rearrangement joins TRBV7-9 to TRBJ1-2; D perhaps matches TRBD1 (6 bases). V shed 1 base and J shed 4 bases, with 10 bases lying between them. CDR3 length: 14 residues. Germline lookup yields CDR1 SEHNR and CDR2 FQNEAQ (reference sequence). CDR3: CASSLVSGAYGYTF. In nucleotides, the CDR3 is TGTGCCAGCAGCTTAGTTTCAGGGGCCTATGGCTACACCTTC. Full variable domain (outside the CDR3, taken from reference TRBV7-9 and TRBJ1-2): DTGVSQNPRHKITKRGQNVTFRCDPISEHNRLYWYRQTLGQGPEFLTYFQNEAQLEKSRLLSDRFSAERPKGSFSTLEIQRTEQGDSAMYLCASSLVSGAYGYTFGSGTRLTVV.

The rearrangement links TRBV24-1 to TRBJ2-1; possibly TRBD1 for D (6 bases). Per germline, CDR1 KGHDR and CDR2 SFDVKD. CDR3 size: 14 residues. Trimming removed 4 bases at V and 10 bases at J, with 16 bases between. The CDR3 region has the DNA TGTGCCACCAGTGAGGATTCGGAAAGGGGGGAGCAGTTCTTC. Encoded protein: CATSEDSERGEQFF.

The V and J genes are TRBV29-1 and TRBJ1-1; the D gene is possibly TRBD1 (5 bases). The germline V and J ends were trimmed by 6 bases and 1 base, with 15 bases remaining between them. Germline CDR1 and CDR2: SQVTM and ANQGSEA. This CDR3 is built from 14 residues. For the CDR3, the DNA is TGCAGCGTCCAGAAGAGGGGAGGGAACACTGAAGCTTTCTTT. It codes for CSVQKRGGNTEAFF.

The chain uses TRBV24-1 and TRBJ1-1; tentatively, D is TRBD1 (6 bases). Germline CDR1 KGHDR, CDR2 SFDVKD. The CDR3 has 14 residues. V was trimmed by 9 bases and J by 1 base, leaving 14 bases between them. Written as DNA, the CDR3 is TGTGCCACCGATCCAGGGGCGCAGAACACTGAAGCTTTCTTT. Protein product: CATDPGAQNTEAFF.

CDR3 bases: TGTGCCAGTAGTTTTTCGGGACAGGGGAACTATGGCTACACCTTC. As protein: CASSFSGQGNYGYTF. The chain links TRBV19 to TRBJ1-2, with 10 nucleotides matching TRBD1. Losses at the gene ends were 5 bases for V and 2 bases for J; bases not matched to a gene: 5. Germline lookup yields CDR1 LNHDA and CDR2 SQIVND (reference sequence). CDR3 size: 15 residues.

The chain joins TRBV9 to TRBJ1-1; no clear D gene. V gave up 0 bases and J gave up 5 bases, with 14 bases separating them. The CDR3 runs to 15 residues. The V gene's germline CDR1 is SGDLS and CDR2 YYNGEE. The CDR3 DNA reads as TGTGCCAGCAGCGTAGAAGGAAGGATCAGGACTGAAGCTTTCTTT. It encodes CASSVEGRIRTEAFF.

The V and J genes are TRBV6-5 and TRBJ2-7; TRBD1 matches at 8 bases. This CDR3 spans 12 amino acids. The ends lost 7 bases at V and 6 bases at J; junction bases unmatched: 5. Germline V CDR1 and CDR2: MNHEY, SVGAGI. The CDR3 region has the DNA TGTGCCAGCACCAAACAGGGGGGCGAGCAGTACTTC. Translated, it gives CASTKQGGEQYF.

The gene calls are TRBV7-3 and TRBJ2-1, with 7 bases identical to TRBD1. Germline CDR1 is SGHTA and CDR2 is FQGTGA. J gave up 4 bases and V 7 bases, and 10 bases lay outside the gene matches. The CDR3 is 15 residues long. The DNA for the CDR3 is TGTGCCAGCACCCCTCAGGCAGGGGGTTACAATGAGCAGTTCTTC. Protein product: CASTPQAGGYNEQFF.

This chain uses TRBV6-5 with TRBJ1-2; D gene uncertain. The germline CDR1 and CDR2 sequences are MNHEY and SVGAGI. Trimming cost V 7 bases and J 6 bases, with 15 bases left between them. The CDR3 runs 13 residues. The CDR3 loop reads CASNLAGRDGYTF. For the CDR3, the DNA is TGTGCCAGCAACCTAGCGGGCCGTGATGGCTACACCTTC.

V and J are TRBV5-4 and TRBJ1-2; tentative D call: TRBD1 (6 bases). Germline values: CDR1 SGHNT, CDR2 YYREEE (reference sequence). This CDR3 contains 16 residues. The V and J ends lost 4 bases and 6 bases respectively, with 22 bases between them. CDR3 in amino acids: CASSLVLGAPLHGYTF. In DNA, the CDR3 is TGTGCCAGCAGCCTGGTACTGGGGGCCCCCCTTCATGGCTACACCTTC.